This TCR beta chain stems from a study of PD-1 blockade in classical Hodgkin lymphoma. Study findings and constraints: Relative to healthy donors, newly diagnosed patients reportedly had lower baseline TCR diversity, which was reported as lower still in relapsed/refractory patients. Complete responders' diversity at baseline resembled that of newly diagnosed patients. By C4D1, diversity of CD4+ TCRs had risen significantly, whereas that of CD8+ TCRs had not.

Every patient had relapsed following autologous stem cell transplantation, and cohorts differed in brentuximab vedotin exposure. V was clipped by 3 bases and J by 2 bases, with 5 bases between them. Germline V gives CDR1 PRHDT, CDR2 FYEKMQ (reference sequence). The length of the CDR3 is 13 residues. Comments on this clone: Antigen unknown.

Libraries were prepared by immunoSEQ multiplex PCR; TCRdb keeps only in-frame clonotypes and omits some of them. Among fewer than 45,000 clones listed, 76% were seen once. The TCR originated in a human donor with classical Hodgkin lymphoma. V gene TRBV13 combines with J gene TRBJ2-1; D is undetermined. This specimen was peripheral blood mononuclear cells (PBMCs), taken at baseline. The CDR3 loop is CASSLTTYNEQFF. For the CDR3, the DNA is TGTGCCAGCAGCTTGACGACCTACAATGAGCAGTTCTTC.